The next 9 T cell receptor beta chains were all read from a single sample in a study of T cells after yellow fever vaccination. TCRdb fed the 5' RACE reads into MiXCR, producing one record per CDR3 protein. Among some 400,000 distinct CDR3 sequences, about 17% were seen once, and the ten largest hold 15% to 20%. This sample comprised PBMCs, obtained before the yellow fever booster vaccination. Receptors originate from a young man who received the YFV17D yellow fever vaccine.

In its sample, this clonotype was seen many times. J is TRBJ2-5 and V is TRBV5-6; D assignment may be TRBD1 or TRBD2 (6 bases each). V lost 1 base, J lost 4 bases, and 11 bases lay in between. Germline lookup yields CDR1 SGHDT and CDR2 YYEEEE. This CDR3 is 14 amino acids long. CDR3 nucleotide sequence: TGTGCCAGCAGCTTGCGGGGGCGTTCAGAGACCCAGTACTTC. As protein: CASSLRGRSETQYF.

This clonotype appeared a few times. This rearrangement joins TRBV4-3 to TRBJ2-3; D gene uncertain. The CDR3 has 13 amino acids. CDR1 and CDR2 from the germline V gene are LGHNA and YSLEER. V dropped 2 bases and J dropped 5 bases, with 8 bases sitting between them. The CDR3 is CASSQLKGDTQYF. The CDR3 nucleotides read TGCGCCAGCAGCCAATTAAAGGGAGATACGCAGTATTTT.

The J gene is TRBJ2-2, the V gene TRBV20-1; TRBD1 aligns across 9 bases. Germline trimming cut 0 bases from V and 7 bases from J; bases unmatched to any gene: 9. CDR1 is DFQATT, CDR2 SNEGSKA, per germline (reference sequence). CDR3 size: 16 residues. The CDR3 DNA follows: TGCAGTGCTAGAGATTCCAGGACAGGGGTGAGCGGGGAGCTGTTTTTT. This gives the protein CSARDSRTGVSGELFF.

This chain uses TRBV25-1 with TRBJ2-7; tentatively, D is TRBD2 (6 bases). CDR1 and CDR2 (germline): MGHDK, SYGVNS. The CDR3 extends over 15 amino acids. V gave up 3 bases and J gave up 6 bases, with 18 bases separating them. CDR3: CASSDYYREPTEQYF. The CDR3 nucleotides read TGTGCCAGCAGTGATTATTACCGGGAGCCGACCGAGCAGTACTTC.

The chain couples TRBV6-2 or TRBV6-3 to TRBJ2-7, with D tentatively TRBD2 (5 bases). Germline CDR1 is MNHEY and CDR2 is SVGEGT. The CDR3 runs 14 residues. V lost 6 bases and J lost 2, with 14 bases in between. CDR3 region: CASRATGNPYEQYV. The CDR3 DNA follows: TGTGCCAGCAGAGCTACGGGGAACCCCTACGAGCAGTACGTC.

The chain carries TRBV11-1 and TRBJ2-3; the match to TRBD2 covers 7 bases. Germline CDR1 reads SGHAT; CDR2 reads FQDESV (reference sequence). The length of the CDR3 is 15 residues. V lost 5 bases, J lost 5 bases, and 10 bases stayed unmatched. As DNA, the CDR3 is TGTGCCAGCAGCCGCGGGGGAGGGGAGAAAGATACGCAGTATTTT. Its protein product is CASSRGGGEKDTQYF.

This clonotype was observed at least ten times. This rearrangement joins TRBV4-1 to TRBJ2-3, with 7 bases identical to TRBD2. This CDR3 contains 17 residues. In germline, CDR1 is MGHRA, CDR2 YSYEKL. V was clipped by 0 bases and J by 5 bases; unmatched bases: 11. In DNA, the CDR3 is TGCGCCAGCAGCCAAGATCATCGGCGGGGGACGGGAGATACGCAGTATTTT. Translating it yields CASSQDHRRGTGDTQYF.

The V call is TRBV4-3, the J call TRBJ1-1, with D possibly being TRBD1 (5 bases). V lost 2 bases to trimming and J lost 6 bases, with 16 bases between them. Germline-derived CDR1 and CDR2 are LGHNA and YSLEER. CDR3 size: 15 residues. CDR3 region: CASSQFAGTPAEAFF. The CDR3 DNA follows: TGCGCCAGCAGCCAATTTGCAGGGACTCCGGCTGAAGCTTTCTTT.

This clonotype came up a few times. The rearrangement links TRBV20-1 to TRBJ2-1; D gene unclear. This CDR3 comprises 10 residues. Germline V gene lookup returns CDR1 DFQATT and CDR2 SNEGSKA (reference sequence). Between the trimmed V and J ends, which lost 7 bases and 6 bases, there was a span of 7 bases. As DNA, the CDR3 is TGCAGTGTATTGGGCAATGAGCAGTTCTTC. Residues: CSVLGNEQFF.